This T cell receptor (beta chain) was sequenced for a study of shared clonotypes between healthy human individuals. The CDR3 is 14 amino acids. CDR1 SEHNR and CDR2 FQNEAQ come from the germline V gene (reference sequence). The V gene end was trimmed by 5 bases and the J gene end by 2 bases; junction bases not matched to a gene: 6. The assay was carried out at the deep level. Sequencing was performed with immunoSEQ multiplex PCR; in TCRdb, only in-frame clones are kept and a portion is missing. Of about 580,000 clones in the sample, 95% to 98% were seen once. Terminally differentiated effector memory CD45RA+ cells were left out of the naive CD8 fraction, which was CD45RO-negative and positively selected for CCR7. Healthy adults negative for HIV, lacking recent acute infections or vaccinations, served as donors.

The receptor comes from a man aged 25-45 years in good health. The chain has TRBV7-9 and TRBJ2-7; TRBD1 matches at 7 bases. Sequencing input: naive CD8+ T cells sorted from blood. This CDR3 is CASSHRDSPYEQYF. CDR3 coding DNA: TGTGCCAGCAGCCACCGGGACAGCCCCTACGAGCAGTACTTC.